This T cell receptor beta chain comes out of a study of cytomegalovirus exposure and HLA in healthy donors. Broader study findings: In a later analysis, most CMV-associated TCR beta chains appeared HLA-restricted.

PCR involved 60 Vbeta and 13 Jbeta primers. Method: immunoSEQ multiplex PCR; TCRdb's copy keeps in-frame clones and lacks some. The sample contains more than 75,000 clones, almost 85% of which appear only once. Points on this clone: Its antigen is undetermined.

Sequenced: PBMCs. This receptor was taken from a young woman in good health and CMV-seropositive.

The CDR3 sequence is CAISGKGDYGYTF. The CDR3 region has the DNA TGTGCCATCAGTGGGAAAGGGGACTATGGCTACACCTTC. The V gene is TRBV10-3, the J gene TRBJ1-2; weak D call: TRBD1 (5 bases). The length of the CDR3 is 13 residues. CDR1 ENHRY and CDR2 SYGVKD come from the germline V gene. The V gene lost 4 bases and the J gene lost 3 bases, with 9 bases spanning the gap.